This T cell receptor (beta chain) was identified during a study of beta chain features in type 1 diabetes. The wider study: Cell yields, gender and age were comparable in patients and healthy donors.

Germline CDR1 reads SEHNR; CDR2 reads FQNEAQ (reference sequence). V was trimmed by 5 bases and J by 3 bases, leaving 10 bases between them. The CDR3 extends over 14 amino acids. This clone was found a few times. TCRB transcripts that were expressed got sequenced, as all of the isolated RNA had been reverse transcribed. Sequenced by immunoSEQ multiplex PCR; TCRdb stores in-frame clones only, minus some. This sample yields 140,000 to 150,000 clones, of which roughly a tenth are seen a single time; 1.3% belongs to the top ten. The V gene is TRBV7-9, the J gene TRBJ1-4, with D perhaps TRBD1 (6 bases). The sample consisted of naive CD4+ T cells from blood. This receptor was obtained from a man between 18 and 35 years old in good health. This CDR3 reads CASSQQGSNEKLFF. For the CDR3, the DNA is TGTGCCAGCAGCCAACAGGGTTCTAATGAAAAACTGTTTTTT.